One and the same sample provided the 9 T cell receptor beta chains below, sequenced in a study of T cells in Graves' hyperthyroidism and ophthalmopathy. There were TCR beta CDR3 regions amplified from RNA transcripts. HTBI primers were the set used in a first-round RT-PCR of the TCR CDR3. TCRdb reanalysed the multiplex PCR reads using MiXCR and keeps one entry per CDR3 protein. Of fewer than 450,000 distinct CDR3 sequences in the sample, 17% were seen once. The sequencing sample was made of blood. These receptor sequences come from a young woman with Graves' hyperthyroidism that later progressed to Graves' ophthalmopathy.

This clonotype was detected many times. V usage is TRBV27 and J usage is TRBJ1-2, with D possibly being TRBD1 (6 bases). V was clipped by 6 bases and J by 4 bases, with 12 bases between them. There are 13 residues in the CDR3. Germline CDR1 and CDR2: MNHEY and SMNVEV (reference sequence). The CDR3 bases are TGTGCCAGCAGCCACGACAGGACCTATGGCTACACCTTC. It translates to CASSHDRTYGYTF.

This clonotype has at least ten counts. The gene calls are TRBV3-1 and TRBJ1-1; no reliable D call. Trimming pared 0 bases from V and 6 bases from J, leaving 5 bases between. The CDR3 is 12 amino acids. CDR1 and CDR2 from the germline V gene are LGHDT and YNNKEL (reference sequence). The CDR3 DNA is TGTGCCAGCAGCCAAGATTTAGCTGAAGCTTTCTTT. It encodes CASSQDLAEAFF.

This clonotype has at least ten counts. The gene calls are TRBV2 and TRBJ1-6, with D perhaps TRBD1 (5 bases). Trimming left V 10 bases short and J 8 bases short, with 15 bases between. The V gene's germline CDR1 is SNHLY and CDR2 FYNNEI. The CDR3 has 13 residues. DNA for the CDR3: TGTGCCACCTCCCAGGGCGGGGATTCACCCCTCCACTTT. It codes for CATSQGGDSPLHF. Full variable domain (rest looked up from reference TRBV2 and TRBJ1-6): EPEVTQTPSHQVTQMGQEVILRCVPISNHLYFYWYRQILGQKVEFLVSFYNNEISEKSEIFDDQFSVERPDGSNFTLKIRSTKLEDSAMYFCATSQGGDSPLHFGNGTRLTVT.

This clonotype was observed at least ten times. The rearrangement links TRBV12-5 to TRBJ1-2; possibly TRBD1 for D (6 bases). V lost 4 bases to trimming and J lost 7 bases, with 13 bases between them. The CDR3 is 13 residues long. Germline loops: CDR1 LGHNT, CDR2 FRNRAP. CDR3 nucleotide sequence: TGTGCTAGTGGTTGGGGAACAGGGCTTGGCTACACCTTC. Residues: CASGWGTGLGYTF.

Many counts were recorded for this clonotype. The V gene is TRBV6-5, the J gene TRBJ1-1; no clear D gene. The germline V gene has CDR1 MNHEY and CDR2 SVGAGI. This CDR3 contains 13 residues. Deletions cut 4 bases from V and 1 base from J, with 7 bases between. The CDR3 loop reads CASSSPKNTEAFF. The CDR3 DNA is TGTGCCAGCAGTTCACCGAAGAACACTGAAGCTTTCTTT.

The chain is built from TRBV10-3 and TRBJ1-4, with TRBD1 matching over 8 bases. CDR3 length: 15 residues. From germline, CDR1 is ENHRY and CDR2 SYGVKD. V gave up 2 bases and J gave up 3 bases; unmatched junction bases: 2. CDR3 nucleotides: TGTGCCATCAGTGAGGGGACAGGACCTAATGAAAAACTGTTTTTT. Translation: CAISEGTGPNEKLFF.

The chain employs TRBV29-1 and TRBJ1-2; D is unresolved. Germline loops: CDR1 SQVTM, CDR2 ANQGSEA. Trimming shortened V by 7 bases and J by 4 bases, and 10 bases separated the two germline ends. The CDR3 totals 11 residues. The CDR3 bases are TGCAGCGCATCGGACCTCTATGGCTACACCTTC. Its translation is CSASDLYGYTF.

This clonotype occurred a few times. The J gene is TRBJ2-7, the V gene TRBV29-1, with 7 bases identical to TRBD2. The V and J ends lost 7 bases and 1 base, in that order; junction bases with no gene match: 4. The CDR3 is made up of 12 amino acids. The germline V gene encodes CDR1 SQVTM and CDR2 ANQGSEA. CDR3 region: CSAGTTSYEQYF. The CDR3 DNA reads TGCAGCGCCGGGACTACTTCCTACGAGCAGTACTTC.

The CDR3 here is CASSHPSGRHNEQFF. CDR3 in DNA: TGCGCCAGCAGCCATCCCAGTGGACGGCATAATGAGCAGTTCTTC. The chain joins TRBV4-1 to TRBJ2-1; no definite D call. CDR3 length: 15 residues. Trimming stripped 3 bases from V and 7 bases from J, with 16 bases between. Germline-derived CDR1 and CDR2 are MGHRA and YSYEKL.